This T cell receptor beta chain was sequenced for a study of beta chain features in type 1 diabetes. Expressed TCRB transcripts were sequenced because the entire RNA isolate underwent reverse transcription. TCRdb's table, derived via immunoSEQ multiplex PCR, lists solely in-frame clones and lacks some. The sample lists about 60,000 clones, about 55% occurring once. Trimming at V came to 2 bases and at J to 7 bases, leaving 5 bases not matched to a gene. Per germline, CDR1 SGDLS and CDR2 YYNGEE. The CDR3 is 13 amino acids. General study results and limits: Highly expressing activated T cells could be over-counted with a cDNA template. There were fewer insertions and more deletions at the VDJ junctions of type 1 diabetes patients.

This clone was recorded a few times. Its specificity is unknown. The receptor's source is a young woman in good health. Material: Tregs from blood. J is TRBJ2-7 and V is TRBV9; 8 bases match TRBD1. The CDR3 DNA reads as TGTGCCAGCAGCGTGAGGACAGGGCTGGAGCAGTACTTC. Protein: CASSVRTGLEQYF.